This T cell receptor (beta chain) derives from a study of cytomegalovirus exposure and HLA in healthy donors. Study-level information: Tens of millions of unique TCRs from HLA-typed donors made up an early data release. Findings and limits, study-wide: Beyond CMV serostatus, there was no information to go on about immune exposure. Sequencing probably produced one cluster of sequence variants that were highly shared.

The PCR was carried out with 60 Vbeta primers and 13 Jbeta primers. TCRdb's copy holds only in-frame clones and misses some; the assay was immunoSEQ multiplex PCR. The sample lists some 100,000 clones, 65% to 75% occurring once. The CDR3 spans 12 residues. CDR1 is KGHSY, CDR2 FQNENV, per germline. V was clipped by 6 bases and J by 8 bases, with 11 bases between them. On this clone: Its specificity is unknown.

J is TRBJ1-5 and V is TRBV16; D gene ambiguous. The sample taken for sequencing was PBMCs. The clonotype originates from a female donor in good health and CMV-seropositive. This CDR3 reads CASSSSGEPQHF. CDR3 DNA sequence: TGTGCCAGCAGTTCCAGTGGAGAGCCCCAGCATTTT.